This T cell receptor beta chain was observed in a study of blood T cell repertoires in COVID-19. Study summary: The origin of the acute and convalescent COVID-19 samples was the United States, Italy and Spain. PBMCs, B-cell-depleted T cells, or T cells were the source of the cDNA or gDNA that made up the material.

In the original processing: Amplified reference gene primers provided the basis for estimating nucleated cell counts. Method: immunoSEQ multiplex PCR; TCRdb's copy keeps in-frame clones and lacks some. The DNA gave D and trimming, while V, J and clone size come from that table. The sample yields more than 250,000 clones, about 82% seen once. Germline-derived CDR1 and CDR2 are PRHDT and FYEKMQ (reference sequence). The ends were cut back, 5 bases at V and 3 bases at J, with 16 bases in the middle. This CDR3 contains 16 residues. The gene calls are TRBV13 and TRBJ1-4; D gene ambiguous. The clonotype was recovered from a woman between 50 and 59 years old with acute or convalescent COVID-19. Sequenced sample: peripheral blood. CDR3 region: CASSRAPLGPNEKLFF. CDR3 DNA sequence: TGTGCCAGCAGCCGTGCCCCACTAGGACCTAATGAAAAACTGTTTTTT.